These 8 T cell receptor beta chains came from one sample sequenced in a study of CD8 T cells in ankylosing spondylitis. Using its own MiXCR run on the 5' RACE reads, TCRdb lists one record per CDR3 protein. The table includes under 300,000 distinct CDR3 sequences, over 8.5% detected once. The sample was blood, either unsorted or a sorted T cell fraction (not recorded which). Source of these receptors: a male donor with ankylosing spondylitis or in good health (not recorded which).

V gene TRBV12-3 or TRBV12-4 combines with J gene TRBJ1-6; no clear D. V was trimmed by 1 base and J by 10 bases, leaving 11 bases between them. This CDR3 region has 14 residues. CDR3 protein: CASSLEPLGSPLHF. The CDR3 nucleotides are TGTGCCAGCAGTTTAGAGCCCCTCGGGTCACCCCTCCACTTT.

This clonotype was seen repeatedly, ten times or more. This chain links TRBV12-3 or TRBV12-4 with TRBJ2-1, with D tentatively TRBD1 (6 bases). The CDR3 totals 11 residues. Trimming removed 5 bases from V and 9 bases from J, with 8 bases in between. CDR3 region: CASSRGGEQFF. DNA for the CDR3: TGTGCCAGCAGTCGAGGGGGTGAGCAGTTCTTC.

This clonotype was detected ten times or more. The rearrangement links TRBV29-1 to TRBJ1-1; D is possibly TRBD1 (5 bases). CDR1 is SQVTM, CDR2 ANQGSEA, per germline. V was pared by 4 bases and J by 1 base, with 16 bases between. The CDR3 extends over 15 amino acids. CDR3 sequence: CSVVPENRRNTEAFF. CDR3 coding DNA: TGCAGCGTTGTCCCCGAGAACAGGAGGAACACTGAAGCTTTCTTT.

This clonotype showed up many times. V is TRBV5-1 and J is TRBJ2-7; D is perhaps TRBD1 (5 bases). Trimming cost V 1 base and J 2 bases, with 10 bases left between them. Per the germline V gene, CDR1 is SGHRS and CDR2 is YFSETQ. This CDR3 is built from 14 residues. CDR3 amino acids: CASSLRQLTYEQYF. The DNA for the CDR3 is TGCGCCAGCAGCTTGAGACAGCTTACCTACGAGCAGTACTTC.

This clonotype was found many times. The chain recombines TRBV7-2 with TRBJ1-1, with D possibly being TRBD1 (5 bases). CDR1 SGHTA and CDR2 FQGNSA come from the germline V gene. Deletions cut 0 bases from V and 11 bases from J, with 16 bases between. CDR3 length equals 14 residues. In nucleotides, the CDR3 is TGTGCCAGCAGCTTAGCTCCCGGGGGACCGGTCGCTTTCTTT. It codes for CASSLAPGGPVAFF.

At least ten counts were recorded for this clonotype. CDR3 amino acids: CASSSSGLAGIKETQYF. CDR3 nucleotides: TGTGCCAGCAGTTCCTCCGGACTAGCGGGAATAAAAGAGACCCAGTACTTC. The V call is TRBV6-5, the J call TRBJ2-5; 12 positions match TRBD2. CDR3 size: 17 residues. CDR1 and CDR2 (germline): MNHEY, SVGAGI. Trimming at V came to 4 bases and at J to 3 bases, leaving 9 bases not matched to a gene.

The sample holds many counts of this clonotype. V and J are TRBV7-2 and TRBJ2-1; 7 positions match TRBD2. The V gene's germline CDR1 is SGHTA and CDR2 FQGNSA. V lost 5 bases, J lost 9 bases, and 7 bases stayed unmatched. The CDR3 sequence is 13 residues long. DNA of the CDR3: TGTGCCAGCAGCCTAGAGGCTAGCGGTGAGCAGTTCTTC. Translation gives CASSLEASGEQFF.

At least ten counts were recorded for this clonotype. The chain recombines TRBV5-1 with TRBJ1-1; D uncertain. Trimming cost V 4 bases and J 11 bases, with 15 bases left between them. This CDR3 contains 12 residues. Germline values: CDR1 SGHRS, CDR2 YFSETQ. CDR3 sequence reads: CASSHGLGWAFF. In DNA, the CDR3 is TGCGCCAGCAGCCATGGCCTCGGATGGGCTTTCTTT.